The sequence of this T cell receptor (beta chain) was determined in a study of T cells in Graves' hyperthyroidism and ophthalmopathy. Active moderate-to-severe ophthalmopathy, Clinical Activity Score at least 3, NOSPECS at least 4, under 3 months' duration. Authors of the study amplified TCR beta CDR3 regions from RNA transcripts. Initially, a first-round RT-PCR of the TCR CDR3 employed the HTBI primer set. TCRdb itself ran the multiplex PCR reads through MiXCR, one entry per CDR3 protein. The repertoire has more than 500,000 distinct CDR3 sequences, 16% of them found once; the top ten carry around 32%. In its sample, this clonotype was seen a few times. The CDR3 covers 16 residues. The V gene's germline CDR1 is SGHTS and CDR2 YDEGEE. V lost 4 bases, J lost 9 bases, and 8 bases stayed unmatched.

Sequencing input: blood. The J gene is TRBJ2-1, the V gene TRBV5-8, with TRBD2 matching 15 bases. This receptor was taken from a woman aged 30 to 39 with Graves' ophthalmopathy. The CDR3 coding sequence is TGTGCCAGCAGCGTCCGGACTAGCGGGAGGGCCGGTGAGCAGTTCTTC. This sequence encodes CASSVRTSGRAGEQFF.